The 9 T cell receptor beta chains below were found in one sample sequenced in a study of blood T cell repertoires in COVID-19. TCRdb's copy holds only in-frame clones and misses some; the assay was immunoSEQ multiplex PCR. Here the sample spans around 30,000 clones, roughly 87% being singletons. The specimen sequenced was peripheral blood. The receptor source for this set is a human donor in a cohort sampled during active COVID-19.

The V and J genes are TRBV5-4 and TRBJ1-1; TRBD1 matches 7 bases. The trim removed 2 bases at V and 7 bases at J, leaving 5 bases unmatched. Germline values: CDR1 SGHNT, CDR2 YYREEE (reference sequence). CDR3 size: 13 residues. The CDR3 is CASSLRQGLEAFF. CDR3 in DNA: TGTGCCAGCAGCTTAAGACAGGGTCTTGAAGCTTTCTTT.

V gene TRBV7-2 combines with J gene TRBJ2-7; D ambiguous. The CDR3 spans 14 residues. CDR1 SGHTA and CDR2 FQGNSA come from the germline V gene. V dropped 5 bases and J dropped 2 bases, with 13 bases sitting between them. CDR3 in DNA: TGTGCCAGCAGCGTTAGTGTCCCGACCTACGAGCAGTACTTC. This gives the protein CASSVSVPTYEQYF.

The chain couples TRBV3-1 (or the pseudogene TRBV3-2) to TRBJ2-5; 7 nucleotides align to TRBD1. CDR3 length: 18 residues. CDR1 is LGHDT and CDR2 is YNNKEL in the germline V gene (reference sequence). V dropped 0 bases and J dropped 5; count of bases not matched to a gene: 15. CDR3 in DNA: TGTGCCAGCAGCCAAGAGGCACCCCAGGACAGGTTTTTGGAGACCCAGTACTTC. It is translated as CASSQEAPQDRFLETQYF.

The rearrangement links TRBV7-8 to TRBJ2-7; 7 bases line up with TRBD1. Germline CDR1 and CDR2: SGHVS and FQNEAQ. This CDR3 is 15 amino acids long. V shed 0 bases and J 2 bases; nucleotides not matched to a gene: 4. The CDR3 nucleotides are TGTGCCAGCAGCTTAGCTTTCCAGGGGGCCTACGAGCAGTACTTC. It translates to CASSLAFQGAYEQYF.

The rearrangement joins TRBV7-2 to TRBJ2-1; no firm D call. The CDR3 totals 12 residues. Trimming took 6 bases from V and 6 from J, leaving 9 bases between them. Germline lookup yields CDR1 SGHTA and CDR2 FQGNSA. CDR3 nucleotides: TGTGCCAGCAGAACCTCGGTCAATGAGCAGTTCTTC. It specifies CASRTSVNEQFF.

The V call is TRBV4-1, the J call TRBJ1-6; 7 bases fit TRBD1. This CDR3 spans 16 amino acids. J lost 10 bases, V lost 0 bases, and 9 bases had no gene match. Germline CDR1 is MGHRA and CDR2 is YSYEKL. Here the CDR3 reads CASSQEGLTGKSPLHF. Here the CDR3 DNA reads TGCGCCAGCAGCCAAGAGGGCTTGACAGGGAAATCACCCCTCCACTTT.

As regards this clone: At one end, the junction sequence differs from germline, possibly due to a read error. V gene TRBV7-7 combines with J gene TRBJ2-7; 8 bases agree with TRBD2. Germline V gives CDR1 SSHAT, CDR2 FNYEAQ (reference sequence). The CDR3 length is 14 residues. DNA of the CDR3: TGTGCTAGCAGCCCCCGAGCGGGGGACTACGAGCAGTACTTC. Protein: CASSPRAGDYEQYF.

This clone was observed once. The V gene is TRBV3-1 (or the pseudogene TRBV3-2), the J gene TRBJ1-4; tentative D call: TRBD1 (6 bases). This CDR3 region has 16 residues. The germline V gene has CDR1 LGHDT and CDR2 YNNKEL (reference sequence). Trimming removed 3 bases at V and 7 bases at J, with 18 bases between. CDR3 in amino acids: CASSHKLQGHGEKLFF. The CDR3 DNA follows: TGTGCCAGCAGCCATAAGTTACAGGGCCACGGTGAAAAACTGTTTTTT.

The chain joins TRBV2 to TRBJ2-3; 9 nucleotides align to TRBD2. The ends lost 6 bases at V and 2 bases at J; junction bases unmatched: 3. CDR1 is SNHLY and CDR2 is FYNNEI in the germline V gene. The CDR3 consists of 14 residues. The CDR3 loop is CASRLAGNTDTQYF. CDR3 sequence (DNA): TGTGCCAGCAGACTAGCGGGTAACACAGATACGCAGTATTTT.